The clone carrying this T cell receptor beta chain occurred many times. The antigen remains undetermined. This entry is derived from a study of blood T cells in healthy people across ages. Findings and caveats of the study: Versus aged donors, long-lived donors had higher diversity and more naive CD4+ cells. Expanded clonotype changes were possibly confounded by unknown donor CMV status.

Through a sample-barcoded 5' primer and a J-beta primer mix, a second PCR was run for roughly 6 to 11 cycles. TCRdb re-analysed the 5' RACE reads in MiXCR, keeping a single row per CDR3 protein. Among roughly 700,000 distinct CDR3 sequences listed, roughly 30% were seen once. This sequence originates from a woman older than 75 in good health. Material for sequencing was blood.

The CDR3 coding sequence is TGTGCCACCAGTGACCCTAGGGTATCTGGGACCCAGTACTTC. Residues: CATSDPRVSGTQYF. This chain connects TRBV24-1 to TRBJ2-5; D is ambiguous. Trimming took 4 bases from V and 7 from J, leaving 15 bases between them. The germline CDR1 and CDR2 sequences are KGHDR and SFDVKD. The CDR3 is 14 amino acids.